The rows below give T cell receptor beta chains drawn from one sample of a study of monozygotic twins with inflammatory bowel disease. Using the 5' RACE reads, TCRdb records one entry per CDR3 protein without DNA. The sample holds 150,000 to 200,000 distinct CDR3 sequences. Material for sequencing was blood. The source is a human donor with ulcerative colitis or Crohn's disease, or a healthy co-twin of an affected twin (not recorded which). Each CDR3 is given with its conserved first and last residue.

j_gene: TRBJ1-3
v_gene: TRBV28
CDR3aa: CASSLGLAGSGNTIYF

j_gene: TRBJ2-1
v_gene: TRBV5-5
CDR3aa: CASSPRNRPAGNEQFF

j_gene: TRBJ1-5
v_gene: TRBV5-1
CDR3aa: CASSLNGYSNQPQHF

j_gene: TRBJ2-1
v_gene: TRBV7-2
CDR3aa: CASSLGIRSSYNEQFF

j_gene: TRBJ2-3
v_gene: TRBV2
CDR3aa: CASSDGAGDGTDTQYF

j_gene: TRBJ2-5
v_gene: TRBV25-1
CDR3aa: CASSEGRIETQYF

j_gene: TRBJ2-3
v_gene: TRBV28
CDR3aa: CASSSIAGGLSSTDTQYF

j_gene: TRBJ2-1
v_gene: TRBV18
CDR3aa: CASSLSHEQFF

j_gene: TRBJ1-5
v_gene: TRBV19
CDR3aa: CASSMRGLGISQPQHF

j_gene: TRBJ2-7
v_gene: TRBV14
CDR3aa: CASSQRFPGPTYEQYF

j_gene: TRBJ2-3
v_gene: TRBV9
CDR3aa: CASRTGLGTDTQYF

j_gene: TRBJ2-1
v_gene: TRBV3-1
CDR3aa: CASSHLNEQFF

j_gene: TRBJ1-1
v_gene: TRBV5-1
CDR3aa: CASSGTGAGTEAFF

j_gene: TRBJ1-1
v_gene: TRBV20-1
CDR3aa: CSAPDGGRQNTEAFF

j_gene: TRBJ2-7
v_gene: TRBV20-1
CDR3aa: CSASRDRGPYEQYF

j_gene: TRBJ2-7
v_gene: TRBV6-1
CDR3aa: CASSPEERSYEQYF

j_gene: TRBJ1-1
v_gene: TRBV12-3/TRBV12-4
CDR3aa: CASSLLANTEAFF

j_gene: TRBJ1-5
v_gene: TRBV9
CDR3aa: CASSVAGQNQPQHF

j_gene: TRBJ2-7
v_gene: TRBV7-3
CDR3aa: CASSQRPSGEQYF

j_gene: TRBJ2-4
v_gene: TRBV7-9
CDR3aa: CASSPLAGASNF

j_gene: TRBJ2-2
v_gene: TRBV6-5
CDR3aa: CASSYLGLKKSGELFF

j_gene: TRBJ2-2
v_gene: TRBV7-8
CDR3aa: CASSLKGGSNPGELFF

j_gene: TRBJ2-1
v_gene: TRBV20-1
CDR3aa: CSAPPASGRPYNEQFF